These 10 T cell receptor beta chains share one sample of origin, sequenced in a study of beta chain features in type 1 diabetes. cDNA synthesis used the whole RNA isolate, giving expressed TCRB sequences. Assay used: immunoSEQ multiplex PCR; TCRdb lists only in-frame clones, some missing. There are 220,000 or so clones in the sample; roughly two thirds occur only once, and 0.053% lies in the top ten. Input material: naive CD4+ T cells from blood. The receptors stem from a man aged 30 to 45 in good health.

The chain links TRBV7-8 to TRBJ2-3; D uncertain. The V gene's germline CDR1 is SGHVS and CDR2 FQNEAQ. Trimming stripped 2 bases from V and 3 bases from J, with 3 bases between. CDR3 length: 12 residues. DNA of the CDR3: TGTGCCAGCAGCTTACGGACAGATACGCAGTATTTT. Its protein product is CASSLRTDTQYF.

This clone was detected a few times. The rearrangement links TRBV7-2 to TRBJ2-7; maybe TRBD2 (6 bases). V lost 3 bases and J lost 0, with 12 bases in between. Germline-derived CDR1 and CDR2 are SGHTA and FQGNSA. CDR3 length equals 15 residues. CDR3 residues: CASSLRSGISYEQYF. CDR3 DNA: TGTGCCAGCAGCTTGCGTAGCGGCATCTCCTACGAGCAGTACTTC.

This clone is a singleton in its sample. CDR3 in amino acids: CASSLADEQYF. CDR3 nucleotide sequence: TGTGCCAGCTCCCTGGCAGACGAGCAGTACTTC. The rearrangement uses TRBV18 and TRBJ2-7; no reliable D call. CDR1 and CDR2 from the germline V gene are KGHSH and LQKENI. The CDR3 is made up of 11 amino acids. V was cut by 6 bases and J by 5 bases, with 8 bases left in between.

V usage is TRBV7-9 and J usage is TRBJ2-5; D is ambiguous. The V gene lost 1 base and the J gene lost 0 bases, with 6 bases spanning the gap. CDR1 is SEHNR, CDR2 FQNEAQ, per germline (reference sequence). The CDR3 is made up of 14 amino acids. As DNA, the CDR3 is TGTGCCAGCAGCTTAGACACGAACCAAGAGACCCAGTACTTC. Its protein is CASSLDTNQETQYF.

This clone showed up just a few times. V gene TRBV12-5 combines with J gene TRBJ2-7; TRBD1 might be the D (5 bases). The CDR3 contains 12 residues. CDR1 and CDR2 from the germline V gene are LGHNT and FRNRAP. Deletions cut 6 bases from V and 2 bases from J, with 8 bases between. The CDR3 DNA sequence: TGTGCTAGTGGGAGGACAACCTACGAGCAGTACTTC. It is translated as CASGRTTYEQYF. The full variable domain, rest sourced from reference TRBV12-5 and TRBJ2-7, is DARVTQTPRHKVTEMGQEVTMRCQPILGHNTVFWYRQTMMQGLELLAYFRNRAPLDDSGMPKDRFSAEMPDATLATLKIQPSEPRDSAVYFCASGRTTYEQYFGPGTRLTVT.

The chain combines TRBV28 with TRBJ2-3; TRBD2 is a possible D gene (6 bases). The CDR3 spans 16 residues. V lost 6 bases, J lost 0 bases, and 16 bases lay in between. Germline V gene lookup returns CDR1 MDHEN and CDR2 SYDVKM. Here the CDR3 reads CASSRAGLRSTDTQYF. The CDR3 nucleotides read TGTGCCAGCAGCCGGGCGGGGCTGAGAAGCACAGATACGCAGTATTTT.

J is TRBJ1-1 and V is TRBV30; D not certain. Deletions cut 5 bases from V and 3 bases from J, with 10 bases between. The germline gives CDR1 GTSNPN, CDR2 SVGIG (reference sequence). The CDR3 extends over 12 amino acids. The CDR3 nucleotides read TGTGCCTGGGGGGTCTGGGACACTGAAGCTTTCTTT. Translation: CAWGVWDTEAFF.

This chain joins TRBV30 and TRBJ2-6, with no clear D. V was trimmed by 4 bases and J by 5 bases, leaving 9 bases between them. Looked up from germline, CDR1 is GTSNPN and CDR2 is SVGIG (reference sequence). CDR3 length: 13 residues. The CDR3 protein is CAWIPSWANVLTF. The CDR3 DNA reads TGTGCCTGGATCCCGAGCTGGGCCAACGTCCTGACTTTC.

Only a few counts were recorded for this clone. The chain's CDR3 is CASSLFGTEFF. CDR3 nucleotides: TGTGCCAGCAGCTTGTTCGGGACAGAGTTCTTC. The chain carries TRBV5-6 and TRBJ2-1, with TRBD1 identical over 7 bases. CDR1 is SGHDT and CDR2 is YYEEEE in the germline V gene. This CDR3 is built from 11 residues. With 1 base clipped from V and 14 bases from J, the junction kept 3 bases outside the gene matches.

V usage is TRBV7-2 and J usage is TRBJ2-7; D not certain. The V end was cut by 1 base, the J end by 3 bases, with 4 bases between. There are 12 residues in the CDR3. Germline V lookup: CDR1 SGHTA, CDR2 FQGNSA. The CDR3 region has the DNA TGTGCCAGCAGCTTAGTTAGCTACGAGCAGTACTTC. Protein sequence: CASSLVSYEQYF. The whole variable domain, remainder taken from reference TRBV7-2 and TRBJ2-7, is GAGVSQSPSNKVTEKGKDVELRCDPISGHTALYWYRQSLGQGLEFLIYFQGNSAPDKSGLPSDRFSAERTGGSVSTLTIQRTQQEDSAVYLCASSLVSYEQYFGPGTRLTVT.